This T cell receptor (beta chain) is from a study of naive and memory T cell subsets. Points from the study as a whole: The RNA method is potentially sensitive to activation and differentiation changes.

RNA was extracted from 2.5 to 3 ml of whole blood of healthy adults. The V and J ends lost 7 bases and 5 bases, in that order; junction bases with no gene match: 13. Germline lookup yields CDR1 LNHDA and CDR2 SQIVND (reference sequence). The CDR3 sequence is 16 residues long. This clonotype was detected many times. Its antigen is still unknown. Reverse transcription of blood and skin TCR RNA was primed at alpha and beta constant regions. TCRdb re-derived calls from the 5' RACE reads in MiXCR, one entry per CDR3 protein. Counted here are tens of thousands of distinct CDR3 sequences, 4% to 5% occurring once; the ten biggest clones make up about 7.8%.

The chain uses TRBV19 and TRBJ2-1; TRBD1 matches at 8 bases. The receptor comes from a male donor in good health. The DNA of the CDR3 is TGTGCCAGTACGGCAGGGGGCCCCTTCGTGGACAATGAGCAGTTCTTC. This gives the protein CASTAGGPFVDNEQFF.